These 30 T cell receptor beta chains were all obtained from the same sample, sequenced in a study of Ad26.COV2.S vaccination and SARS-CoV-2 variants. Method: immunoSEQ multiplex PCR; TCRdb's copy keeps in-frame clones and lacks some. The table includes about 680,000 clones, approximately 88% detected once. The treatment: over 15 received Ad26.COV2.S at low or high dose, single or two shots; a few received placebo; per-sample allocation not given. Sampling was done on day 63 after the first vaccine or placebo injection. The specimen comprised peripheral blood, sampled in a trial of Ad26.COV2.S vaccine versus placebo. These receptors originate from a person between 18 and 60 years old who received the Ad26.COV2.S COVID-19 vaccine or a placebo.

V usage is TRBV19 and J usage is TRBJ1-3; D may be TRBD1 (6 bases). Germline CDR1 is LNHDA and CDR2 is SQIVND (reference sequence). The V and J ends lost 11 bases and 0 bases respectively, with 14 bases between them. The CDR3 has 14 amino acids. The CDR3 reads CASGAGSSGNTIYF. The CDR3, as DNA: TGTGCCTCGGGGGCAGGGAGCTCTGGAAACACCATATATTTT.

The chain recombines TRBV5-5 with TRBJ1-2, with a tentative D call TRBD1 (5 bases). The CDR3 runs 12 residues. Germline V lookup: CDR1 SGHKS, CDR2 YYEKEE (reference sequence). Trimming took off 4 bases at V and 5 bases at J, with 9 bases between the two ends. CDR3 sequence reads: CASSPDTYGYTF. CDR3 nucleotide sequence: TGTGCCAGCAGCCCGGACACTTATGGCTACACCTTC.

This chain uses TRBV29-1 with TRBJ2-1, with D perhaps matching TRBD2 (6 bases). The CDR3 length is 13 residues. In germline, CDR1 is SQVTM, CDR2 ANQGSEA. With 0 bases removed from V and 10 bases from J, the gap between germline ends came to 13 bases. The CDR3 sequence is CSVEDRGFGEQFF. The CDR3 DNA is TGCAGCGTTGAAGATCGGGGGTTTGGAGAGCAGTTCTTC.

V usage is TRBV5-1 and J usage is TRBJ2-2, with D perhaps matching TRBD2 (6 bases). There are 16 residues in the CDR3. Germline CDR1 reads SGHRS; CDR2 reads YFSETQ. V was shortened by 4 bases and J by 1 base, with 14 bases between the two germline ends. The CDR3 loop is CASSLGLARNTGELFF. The CDR3 DNA sequence: TGCGCCAGCAGCCTGGGGCTAGCGCGGAACACCGGGGAGCTGTTTTTT. The whole variable domain, remainder taken from reference TRBV5-1 and TRBJ2-2, is KAGVTQTPRYLIKTRGQQVTLSCSPISGHRSVSWYQQTPGQGLQFLFEYFSETQRNKGNFPGRFSGRQFSNSRSEMNVSTLELGDSALYLCASSLGLARNTGELFFGEGSRLTVL.

The rearrangement uses TRBV30 and TRBJ2-7, with 8 bases identical to TRBD1. The CDR3 runs to 13 residues. J lost 9 bases, V lost 2 bases, and 9 bases had no gene match. Looked up from germline, CDR1 is GTSNPN and CDR2 is SVGIG (reference sequence). CDR3 DNA: TGTGCCTGGAGTCCAACCGGGACAGGCGGGCAGTACTTC. It yields the protein CAWSPTGTGGQYF.

This clone was counted between two and nine times. The rearrangement links TRBV5-4 to TRBJ2-7; 11 nucleotides align to TRBD2. CDR1 and CDR2 from the germline V gene are SGHNT and YYREEE (reference sequence). This CDR3 spans 16 amino acids. Germline trimming cut 1 base from V and 1 base from J; bases unmatched to any gene: 4. CDR3 region: CASSLSASGRSYEQYF. CDR3 nucleotide sequence: TGTGCCAGCAGCTTGAGTGCTAGCGGGAGGTCCTACGAGCAGTACTTC.

The CDR3 sequence is CASSPGLAYNEQFF. In nucleotides, the CDR3 is TGTGCCAGCAGTCCGGGACTAGCCTACAATGAGCAGTTCTTC. The gene calls are TRBV6-6 and TRBJ2-1, with TRBD2 matching over 8 bases. V lost 5 bases and J lost 2; bases outside the gene matches: 2. CDR3 length: 14 amino acids. Germline V CDR1 and CDR2: MNHNY, SVGAGI (reference sequence).

The gene calls are TRBV5-1 and TRBJ2-5; D may match TRBD1 or TRBD2 (5 bases each). V lost 4 bases and J lost 1, with 11 bases in between. This CDR3 comprises 14 residues. Per germline, CDR1 SGHRS and CDR2 YFSETQ. The CDR3 protein is CASSPGALQETQYF. The CDR3 nucleotides read TGCGCCAGCAGCCCCGGGGCCCTCCAAGAGACCCAGTACTTC.

V and J are TRBV6-2 or TRBV6-3 and TRBJ1-2; no clear D. The V gene's germline CDR1 is MNHEY and CDR2 SVGEGT. Trimming removed 6 bases at V and 1 base at J, with 15 bases between. This CDR3 spans 15 amino acids. The CDR3 protein is CASSLSTNLNYGYTF. CDR3 bases: TGTGCCAGCAGCCTATCGACAAACCTTAACTATGGCTACACCTTC.

The rearrangement joins TRBV6-1 to TRBJ2-7; D not certain. Germline V lookup: CDR1 MNHNS, CDR2 SASEGT. The CDR3 has 12 residues. V gave up 6 bases and J gave up 3 bases, with 9 bases separating them. The CDR3 region has the DNA TGTGCCAGCAGCAGGACGGACTACGAGCAGTACTTC. As protein: CASSRTDYEQYF.

This clone appeared a few times. The CDR3 DNA reads as TGCGCCAGCAGCTTCCCAGACAGATACGAGCAGTACTTC. Its protein is CASSFPDRYEQYF. The gene calls are TRBV5-1 and TRBJ2-7; possible D gene TRBD1, 5 bases. This CDR3 region has 13 residues. V shed 2 bases and J shed 4 bases, with 10 bases lying between them. CDR1 and CDR2 (germline): SGHRS, YFSETQ.

The V gene is TRBV27, the J gene TRBJ1-2; 7 positions match TRBD1. Trimming at V came to 1 base and at J to 4 bases, leaving 12 bases not matched to a gene. The germline V gene has CDR1 MNHEY and CDR2 SMNVEV (reference sequence). The CDR3 sequence is 17 residues long. The CDR3 here is CASSLWAVAGQTYGYTF. The DNA for the CDR3 is TGTGCCAGCAGTTTATGGGCCGTCGCGGGACAGACCTATGGCTACACCTTC.

The gene calls are TRBV5-1 and TRBJ1-2; D remains ambiguous. V lost 1 base and J 2 bases, leaving 3 bases between the germline ends. Germline V gene sequence: CDR1 SGHRS, CDR2 YFSETQ. This CDR3 spans 12 amino acids. This chain's CDR3 is CASSLKNYGYTF. The CDR3 DNA follows: TGCGCCAGCAGCTTGAAGAACTATGGCTACACCTTC.

The rearrangement links TRBV12-5 to TRBJ2-5, with TRBD2 matching 7 bases. Germline CDR1 reads LGHNT; CDR2 reads FRNRAP. CDR3 size: 15 residues. The ends lost 3 bases at V and 5 bases at J; junction bases unmatched: 9. The CDR3 bases are TGTGCTAGTGGTTTAGGGGACTACGACCGGGAGACCCAGTACTTC. Amino acids: CASGLGDYDRETQYF.

The V call is TRBV18, the J call TRBJ2-4; possibly TRBD2 for D (6 bases). Per germline, CDR1 KGHSH and CDR2 LQKENI. The CDR3 sequence is 15 residues long. Trimming shortened V by 0 bases and J by 2 bases, and 8 bases separated the two germline ends. CDR3 sequence reads: CASSPPGGSKNIQYF. CDR3 bases: TGTGCCAGCTCACCACCGGGAGGCTCCAAAAACATTCAGTACTTC.

This clone was picked up one time. The V and J genes are TRBV5-4 and TRBJ1-2; possible D gene TRBD1, 5 bases. Germline CDR1 reads SGHNT; CDR2 reads YYREEE (reference sequence). V was pared by 0 bases and J by 5 bases, with 14 bases between. The CDR3 is 15 residues long. The CDR3 here is CASSLARGEGYGYTF. The CDR3 coding sequence is TGTGCCAGCAGCTTGGCCAGAGGGGAGGGTTATGGCTACACCTTC.

J is TRBJ2-2 and V is TRBV7-9; D possibly matches TRBD1 or TRBD2 (5 bases each). CDR3 length: 16 amino acids. Trimming took off 5 bases at V and 2 bases at J, with 15 bases between the two ends. Per the germline V gene, CDR1 is SEHNR and CDR2 is FQNEAQ (reference sequence). CDR3 sequence: CASSGVGAHNTGELFF. As DNA, the CDR3 is TGTGCCAGCAGCGGAGTCGGGGCACACAACACCGGGGAGCTGTTTTTT.

CDR3 sequence (DNA): TGTGCCAGCAGCTTAGGGACAGGGGGCTTACAGCCCCAGCATTTT. Translation gives CASSLGTGGLQPQHF. This chain uses TRBV7-2 with TRBJ1-5, with 11 bases lining up with TRBD1. Germline V CDR1 and CDR2: SGHTA, FQGNSA. This CDR3 has 15 residues. V lost 1 base to trimming and J lost 7 bases; unmatched junction nucleotides: 3.

This chain joins TRBV19 and TRBJ2-1; maybe TRBD2 (5 bases). Per the germline V gene, CDR1 is LNHDA and CDR2 is SQIVND (reference sequence). The CDR3 spans 13 residues. Trimming left V 3 bases short and J 5 bases short, with 8 bases between. CDR3: CASSIRLNNEQFF. The CDR3 DNA is TGTGCCAGTAGTATTAGACTAAACAATGAGCAGTTCTTC.

This rearrangement joins TRBV6-5 to TRBJ1-1, with D possibly TRBD1 on 5 matching bases. In germline, CDR1 is MNHEY, CDR2 SVGAGI. The CDR3 runs 13 residues. V was trimmed by 7 bases and J by 1 base, leaving 10 bases between them. The CDR3 reads CASIEGRNTEAFF. CDR3 nucleotide sequence: TGTGCCAGCATAGAGGGGAGGAACACTGAAGCTTTCTTT.

This clone was observed once. The chain's CDR3 is CASSPDRGPWGYTF. The CDR3 nucleotides read TGTGCCAGCAGCCCCGACAGGGGGCCATGGGGCTACACCTTC. The chain couples TRBV7-9 to TRBJ1-2, with 10 nucleotides matching TRBD1. CDR3 length: 14 residues. The germline V gene has CDR1 SEHNR and CDR2 FQNEAQ (reference sequence). Trimming removed 5 bases from V and 8 bases from J; junction bases left unmatched: 8. The full variable domain, completed using reference TRBV7-9 and TRBJ1-2, is DTGVSQNPRHKITKRGQNVTFRCDPISEHNRLYWYRQTLGQGPEFLTYFQNEAQLEKSRLLSDRFSAERPKGSFSTLEIQRTEQGDSAMYLCASSPDRGPWGYTFGSGTRLTVV.

This rearrangement joins TRBV24-1 to TRBJ2-5; the match to TRBD2 covers 10 bases. In germline, CDR1 is KGHDR, CDR2 SFDVKD. The CDR3 is 16 residues long. V lost 3 bases and J lost 4; bases outside the gene matches: 7. The CDR3: CATSDRLAGVGETQYF. CDR3 coding DNA: TGTGCCACCAGTGATCGGCTAGCGGGAGTGGGAGAGACCCAGTACTTC.

The chain uses TRBV7-2 and TRBJ1-4, with D uncertain. Deletions cut 1 base from V and 0 bases from J, with 6 bases between. The CDR3 is made up of 15 amino acids. Per germline, CDR1 SGHTA and CDR2 FQGNSA. CDR3 nucleotide sequence: TGTGCCAGCAGCTTAGTAACGGCAACTAATGAAAAACTGTTTTTT. Its translation: CASSLVTATNEKLFF.

The rearrangement joins TRBV7-7 to TRBJ2-5; 12 nucleotides align to TRBD2. The trim removed 5 bases at V and 0 bases at J, leaving 4 bases unmatched. Germline V gene sequence: CDR1 SSHAT, CDR2 FNYEAQ (reference sequence). CDR3 length: 16 amino acids. CDR3 bases: TGTGCCAGCAGCCCGTGGACTAGCGGGAACCAAGAGACCCAGTACTTC. Protein sequence: CASSPWTSGNQETQYF. The full variable domain, its missing parts supplied by reference TRBV7-7 and TRBJ2-5, is GAGVSQSPRYKVTKRGQDVTLRCDPISSHATLYWYQQALGQGPEFLTYFNYEAQPDKSGLPSDRFSAERPEGSISTLTIQRTEQRDSAMYRCASSPWTSGNQETQYFGPGTRLLVL.

CDR3 region: CASSPGPWGNEQFF. CDR3 DNA: TGTGCCAGCAGCCCGGGACCTTGGGGCAATGAGCAGTTCTTC. The chain couples TRBV11-3 to TRBJ2-1; D is perhaps TRBD1 or TRBD2 (5 bases each). CDR1 is SGHNT, CDR2 YENEEA, per germline. The CDR3 is 14 residues long. The ends were cut back, 5 bases at V and 6 bases at J, with 14 bases in the middle.

The chain is built from TRBV27 and TRBJ2-4; D is possibly TRBD2 (7 bases). Germline-derived CDR1 and CDR2 are MNHEY and SMNVEV (reference sequence). The V gene lost 7 bases and the J gene lost 3 bases, with 22 bases spanning the gap. The CDR3 spans 17 residues. The chain's CDR3 is CASTRGGGARGKNIQYF. Written as DNA, the CDR3 is TGTGCCAGCACTCGTGGTGGGGGGGCGCGGGGCAAAAACATTCAGTACTTC.

This rearrangement joins TRBV4-3 to TRBJ2-6; 12 bases map to TRBD1. The CDR3 sequence is 16 residues long. V dropped 4 bases and J dropped 2; count of bases not matched to a gene: 0. Germline CDR1 is LGHNA and CDR2 is YSLEER. In nucleotides, the CDR3 is TGCGCCAGCAGCCGGGACAGGGGGCCTGGGGCCAACGTCCTGACTTTC. Its translation: CASSRDRGPGANVLTF.

In this sample, this clone turned up a few times. This chain joins TRBV6-5 and TRBJ2-2; a possible D gene is TRBD1 (5 bases). Trimming shortened V by 8 bases and J by 6 bases, and 16 bases separated the two germline ends. The CDR3 totals 14 residues. Germline-derived CDR1 and CDR2 are MNHEY and SVGAGI. The CDR3 DNA reads as TGTGCCAGCGTGGGGCTGTCGATGCCCGGGGAGCTGTTTTTT. Translation gives CASVGLSMPGELFF.

The rearrangement uses TRBV24-1 and TRBJ2-3; D unresolved. V gave up 3 bases and J gave up 8 bases, with 8 bases separating them. This CDR3 comprises 12 residues. The V gene's germline CDR1 is KGHDR and CDR2 SFDVKD. The CDR3 DNA is TGTGCCACCAGTGATAGTGGAAGTACGCAGTATTTT. The encoded protein is CATSDSGSTQYF.

The chain carries TRBV25-1 and TRBJ1-1; D perhaps matches TRBD1 (6 bases). Trimming shortened V by 7 bases and J by 4 bases, and 13 bases separated the two germline ends. CDR3 length equals 13 residues. In germline, CDR1 is MGHDK, CDR2 SYGVNS. The CDR3 sequence: CASIRGGTTEAFF. Written as DNA, the CDR3 is TGTGCCAGCATCCGGGGGGGCACCACTGAAGCTTTCTTT.